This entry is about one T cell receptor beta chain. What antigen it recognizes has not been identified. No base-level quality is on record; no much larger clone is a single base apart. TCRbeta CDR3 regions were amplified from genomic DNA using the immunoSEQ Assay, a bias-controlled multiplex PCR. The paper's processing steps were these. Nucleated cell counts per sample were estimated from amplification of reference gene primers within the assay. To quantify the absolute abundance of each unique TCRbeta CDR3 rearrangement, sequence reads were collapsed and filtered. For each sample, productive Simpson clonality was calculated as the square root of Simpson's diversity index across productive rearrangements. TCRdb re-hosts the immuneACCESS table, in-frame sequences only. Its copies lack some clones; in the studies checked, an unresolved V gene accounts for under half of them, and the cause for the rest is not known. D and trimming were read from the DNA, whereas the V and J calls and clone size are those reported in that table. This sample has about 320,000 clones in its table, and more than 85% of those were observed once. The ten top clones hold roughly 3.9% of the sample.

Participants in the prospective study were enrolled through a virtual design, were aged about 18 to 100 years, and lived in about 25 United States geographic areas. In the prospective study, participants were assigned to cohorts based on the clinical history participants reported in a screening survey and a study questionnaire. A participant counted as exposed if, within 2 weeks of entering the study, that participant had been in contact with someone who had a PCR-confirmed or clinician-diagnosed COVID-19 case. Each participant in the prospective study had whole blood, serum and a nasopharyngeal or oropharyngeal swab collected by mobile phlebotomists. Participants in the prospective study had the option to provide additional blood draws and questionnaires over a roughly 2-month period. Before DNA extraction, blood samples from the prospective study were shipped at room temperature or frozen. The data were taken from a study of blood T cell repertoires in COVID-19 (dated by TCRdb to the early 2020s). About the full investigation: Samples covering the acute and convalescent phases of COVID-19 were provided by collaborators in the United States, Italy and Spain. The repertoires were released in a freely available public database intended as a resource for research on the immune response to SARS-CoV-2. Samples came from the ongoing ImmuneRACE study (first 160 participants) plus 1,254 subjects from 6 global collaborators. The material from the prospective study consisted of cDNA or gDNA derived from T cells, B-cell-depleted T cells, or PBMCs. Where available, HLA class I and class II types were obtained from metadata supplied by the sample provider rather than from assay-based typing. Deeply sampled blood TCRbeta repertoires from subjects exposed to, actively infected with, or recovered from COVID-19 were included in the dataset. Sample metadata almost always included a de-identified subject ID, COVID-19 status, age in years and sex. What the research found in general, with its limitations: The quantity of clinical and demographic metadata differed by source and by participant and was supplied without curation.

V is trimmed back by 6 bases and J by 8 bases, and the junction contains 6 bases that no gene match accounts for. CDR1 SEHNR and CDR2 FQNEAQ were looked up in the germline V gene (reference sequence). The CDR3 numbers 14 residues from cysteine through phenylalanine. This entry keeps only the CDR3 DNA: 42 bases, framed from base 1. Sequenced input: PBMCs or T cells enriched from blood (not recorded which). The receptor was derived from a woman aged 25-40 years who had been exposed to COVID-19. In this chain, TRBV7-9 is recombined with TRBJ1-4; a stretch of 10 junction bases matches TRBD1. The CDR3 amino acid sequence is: CASRSGTGEEKLFF. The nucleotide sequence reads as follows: TGTGCCAGCAGGTCCGGGACAGGGGAAGAAAAACTGTTTTTT.